The next 5 T cell receptor beta chains were all read from a single sample in a study of vaccination effects on CD4 cells after COVID-19. Profiled with immunoSEQ multiplex PCR; TCRdb holds only in-frame clones, not every one. The sample contains fewer than 40,000 clones, more than 60% of which appear only once. Antigens for these TCRs are unknown. Viral peptide pool expansion of antigen-specific CD4+ T cells preceded sequencing in the ViraFEST assay. Scientists isolated CD4+ T cells after a roughly ten-day culture period ended. Neither prior SARS-CoV-2 infection nor positive nucleocapsid antibodies were present in the vaccine recipients. The sequenced sample was CD4+ T cells from PBMCs cultured with SARS-CoV-2 spike peptides, obtained before COVID-19 vaccination. The receptors shown here come from a human donor who received a COVID-19 vaccine.

This clone was found a few times. This chain connects TRBV2 to TRBJ2-5; 8 nucleotides agree with TRBD1. The length of the CDR3 is 14 residues. Germline-derived CDR1 and CDR2 are SNHLY and FYNNEI. With V trimmed by 7 bases and J by 4 bases, 8 bases remained unmatched. Written as DNA, the CDR3 is TGTGCCAGCACCTGGACAGGGAGTAGAGAGACCCAGTACTTC. As protein: CASTWTGSRETQYF.

Relative to its sample, this clone is medium-sized. V gene TRBV5-1 combines with J gene TRBJ1-4, with 7 bases fitting TRBD1. The CDR3 has 15 residues. The germline CDR1 and CDR2 sequences are SGHRS and YFSETQ. V was pared by 0 bases and J by 8 bases, with 7 bases of the junction left unmatched. The CDR3 is CASSLALTGAEKLFF. DNA of the CDR3: TGCGCCAGCAGCTTGGCCCTAACAGGGGCGGAAAAACTGTTTTTT. Combining the CDR3 with reference TRBV5-1 and TRBJ1-4 gives the whole variable domain KAGVTQTPRYLIKTRGQQVTLSCSPISGHRSVSWYQQTPGQGLQFLFEYFSETQRNKGNFPGRFSGRQFSNSRSEMNVSTLELGDSALYLCASSLALTGAEKLFFGSGTQLSVL.

This chain connects TRBV6-2 or TRBV6-3 to TRBJ1-1; TRBD1 is a possible D gene (5 bases). V lost 7 bases to trimming and J lost 6 bases, with 24 bases between them. Germline V gene lookup returns CDR1 MNHEY and CDR2 SVGEGT. This CDR3 comprises 16 residues. The DNA for the CDR3 is TGTGCCAGCAACCCACGGCCAGGGTCCCCTGGCGCTGAAGCTTTCTTT. Translation gives CASNPRPGSPGAEAFF.

The CDR3 DNA reads TGCGCCAGCAGCTTGGTCCTAGGGGATCCCACTACGAGGCAGTACTTC. It specifies CASSLVLGDPTTRQYF. The chain employs TRBV5-1 and TRBJ2-7; D might be TRBD1 (5 bases). V lost 0 bases and J lost 9, with 22 bases in between. The CDR3 totals 16 residues. Germline loops: CDR1 SGHRS, CDR2 YFSETQ.

This chain connects TRBV9 to TRBJ2-3; D ambiguous. V lost 0 bases and J 6 bases, leaving 11 bases between the germline ends. The CDR3 is made up of 14 amino acids. The germline V gene encodes CDR1 SGDLS and CDR2 YYNGEE. The CDR3 nucleotides read TGTGCCAGCAGCGTAGTAGCCCTCGGGGATACGCAGTATTTT. Its translation: CASSVVALGDTQYF.